These 28 T cell receptor beta chains originate from one sample sequenced in a study of blood T cell repertoires in COVID-19. Sequencing used immunoSEQ multiplex PCR; TCRdb keeps in-frame clones, though not all of them. The sample consists of around 130,000 clones, 70% to 90% of them appearing once. The sequenced material came from PBMCs or T cells enriched from blood (not recorded which). These receptors were obtained from a woman between 50 and 59 years old with acute COVID-19.

V usage is TRBV5-5 and J usage is TRBJ2-1, with 9 positions matching TRBD1. This CDR3 spans 18 amino acids. V lost 3 bases and J lost 9; bases outside the gene matches: 19. CDR1 and CDR2 (germline): SGHKS, YYEKEE (reference sequence). CDR3 in amino acids: CASSSPPAGTGTLTEQFF. CDR3 DNA: TGTGCCAGCAGCTCCCCCCCCGCCGGGACAGGGACCTTAACTGAGCAGTTCTTC.

V usage is TRBV27 and J usage is TRBJ1-5, with D tentatively TRBD1 (6 bases). The V end lost 7 bases, the J end lost 4 bases, and 14 bases lay between the germline ends. The CDR3 is made up of 14 amino acids. Germline-derived CDR1 and CDR2 are MNHEY and SMNVEV (reference sequence). CDR3 in amino acids: CASNLGGPNQPQHF. The CDR3 nucleotides read TGTGCCAGCAATCTAGGGGGACCTAATCAGCCCCAGCATTTT.

The chain couples TRBV19 to TRBJ1-1, with D maybe TRBD1 (5 bases). The germline V and J ends were trimmed by 10 bases and 2 bases, with 23 bases remaining between them. Germline values: CDR1 LNHDA, CDR2 SQIVND (reference sequence). The CDR3 length is 16 residues. Here the CDR3 DNA reads TGTGCCACTACCTCCGGGGGGAGCTGGGGTAACACTGAAGCTTTCTTT. Its translation: CATTSGGSWGNTEAFF.

This chain links TRBV24-1 with TRBJ2-5, with D tentatively TRBD1 (5 bases). Between the trimmed V and J ends, which lost 0 bases and 5 bases, there was a span of 12 bases. CDR3 length: 15 amino acids. CDR1 and CDR2 (germline): KGHDR, SFDVKD. CDR3 loop: CATSDLPGYGETQYF. Written as DNA, the CDR3 is TGTGCCACCAGTGATTTGCCAGGGTATGGTGAGACCCAGTACTTC.

This chain joins TRBV2 and TRBJ2-3, with a weak D call TRBD2 (6 bases). V lost 3 bases to trimming and J lost 0 bases, with 10 bases between them. CDR1 and CDR2 from the germline V gene are SNHLY and FYNNEI. CDR3 length: 15 residues. The CDR3 is CASSDEGTSTDTQYF. In nucleotides, the CDR3 is TGTGCCAGCAGTGACGAGGGGACTAGCACAGATACGCAGTATTTT.

This sequence joins TRBV28 and TRBJ1-5; the D gene is possibly TRBD1 (6 bases). The V gene lost 7 bases and the J gene lost 3 bases, with 10 bases spanning the gap. The germline CDR1 and CDR2 sequences are MDHEN and SYDVKM. This CDR3 is built from 13 residues. The CDR3 DNA reads TGTGCCAGCAAAGACAGGCTCAATCAGCCCCAGCATTTT. The encoded protein is CASKDRLNQPQHF.

V is TRBV3-1 (or the pseudogene TRBV3-2) and J is TRBJ2-7, with 14 bases matching TRBD2. After removal of 0 bases from V and 12 bases from J, the junction contained 10 bases not matched to a gene. The germline gives CDR1 LGHDT, CDR2 YNNKEL (reference sequence). There are 16 residues in the CDR3. The CDR3 spells CASSQDAGTSGRERYF. The CDR3 nucleotides read TGTGCCAGCAGCCAAGACGCCGGGACTAGCGGGAGAGAGAGGTACTTC.

V gene TRBV9 combines with J gene TRBJ2-2; D remains unclear. CDR1 is SGDLS and CDR2 is YYNGEE in the germline V gene. The CDR3 runs 12 residues. V was pared by 5 bases and J by 7 bases, with 9 bases between. CDR3 amino acids: CASRPENGELFF. CDR3 in DNA: TGTGCCAGCAGGCCGGAGAACGGGGAGCTGTTTTTT.

The genes are TRBV4-2 and TRBJ2-7; TRBD2 agrees at 12 bases. V lost 2 bases and J lost 5; bases outside the gene matches: 4. This CDR3 contains 15 residues. Germline lookup yields CDR1 LGHNA and CDR2 YNFKEQ. The CDR3 DNA is TGTGCCAGCAGCCAAAGACTAGCGGGAGACCACGAGCAGTACTTC. Encoded protein: CASSQRLAGDHEQYF.

The V and J genes are TRBV12-3 or TRBV12-4 and TRBJ1-2, with 8 bases identical to TRBD1. J gave up 7 bases and V 5 bases, and 3 bases lay outside the gene matches. The CDR3 runs 12 residues. CDR3 protein: CASSLDRGGYTF. Written as DNA, the CDR3 is TGTGCCAGCAGTCTCGACAGGGGTGGCTACACCTTC.

The genes are TRBV10-2 and TRBJ2-5; 7 bases line up with TRBD1. This CDR3 has 13 residues. V lost 9 bases, J lost 5 bases, and 9 bases stayed unmatched. Germline V gene sequence: CDR1 WSHSY, CDR2 SAAADI. CDR3 residues: CASSTNRGETQYF. CDR3 DNA sequence: TGCGCCAGTAGTACTAACAGGGGCGAGACCCAGTACTTC.

This clone has just a few counts. This rearrangement joins TRBV19 to TRBJ1-2; the D is unclear. Trimming took 1 base from V and 3 from J, leaving 9 bases between them. Germline CDR1 is LNHDA and CDR2 is SQIVND (reference sequence). The CDR3 is made up of 14 amino acids. CDR3 protein: CASSIGEIYYGYTF. The CDR3 DNA sequence: TGTGCCAGTAGTATAGGCGAAATTTACTATGGCTACACCTTC.

DNA of the CDR3: TGCGCCAGCGCCGACAGCTACGAGCAGTACTTC. Encoded protein: CASADSYEQYF. The J gene is TRBJ2-7, the V gene TRBV5-1; a weak D match, TRBD1 (5 bases). Per germline, CDR1 SGHRS and CDR2 YFSETQ. V was cut by 7 bases and J by 3 bases, with 8 bases left in between. This CDR3 is 11 amino acids long.

The CDR3 DNA follows: TGCGCCAGCAGCCAAGATCCAGGGATGTCTGGAAACACCATATATTTT. It is translated as CASSQDPGMSGNTIYF. The chain has TRBV4-1 and TRBJ1-3; a weak D match, TRBD1 (5 bases). Germline CDR1 and CDR2: MGHRA and YSYEKL. V was clipped by 0 bases and J by 1 base, with 10 bases between them. This CDR3 is built from 16 residues.

The chain combines TRBV10-2 with TRBJ2-7; maybe TRBD2 (5 bases). The CDR3 runs to 18 residues. Germline V gene sequence: CDR1 WSHSY, CDR2 SAAADI. V lost 4 bases, J lost 0 bases, and 22 bases lay in between. The CDR3 DNA is TGCGCCAGCAGTGCGCCCCCCGGGGTATTCCTGCCCTCCTACGAGCAGTACTTC. Amino acid sequence: CASSAPPGVFLPSYEQYF.

The rearrangement uses TRBV14 and TRBJ1-3; no definite D call. This CDR3 is 17 amino acids long. V was shortened by 0 bases and J by 0 bases, with 12 bases between the two germline ends. CDR1 and CDR2 from the germline V gene are SGHDN and FVKESK. The CDR3 DNA reads TGTGCCAGCAGCCAAGATCTTTGGGCAGACTCTGGAAACACCATATATTTT. Translating it yields CASSQDLWADSGNTIYF.

This clone is a singleton in its sample. The CDR3: CASSLGGESKNIQYF. In DNA, the CDR3 is TGTGCCAGCAGCTTAGGCGGGGAATCTAAAAACATTCAGTACTTC. This chain connects TRBV11-1 to TRBJ2-4, with D perhaps matching TRBD2 (6 bases). V lost 1 base and J lost 4, with 11 bases in between. Germline lookup yields CDR1 SGHAT and CDR2 FQDESV (reference sequence). CDR3 length equals 15 residues.

The CDR3 sequence: CASSLTNRGGDTEAFF. The CDR3 DNA follows: TGTGCCAGCAGTTTAACAAACAGGGGAGGTGACACTGAAGCTTTCTTT. The gene calls are TRBV27 and TRBJ1-1; 7 bases line up with TRBD1. V gave up 2 bases and J gave up 3 bases; unmatched junction bases: 9. Germline V gene lookup returns CDR1 MNHEY and CDR2 SMNVEV (reference sequence). This CDR3 has 16 residues.

The chain links TRBV28 to TRBJ2-7; 8 bases line up with TRBD2. The CDR3 is 14 amino acids. V shed 2 bases and J 1 base; nucleotides not matched to a gene: 1. Germline V lookup: CDR1 MDHEN, CDR2 SYDVKM. DNA for the CDR3: TGTGCCAGCAGTTTAGGACTAGCATCCTACGAGCAGTACTTC. It is translated as CASSLGLASYEQYF.

The CDR3 DNA reads TGTGCCAGCAGTGAATTCTTTGGCAGCGATAACTATGGCTACACCTTC. Residues: CASSEFFGSDNYGYTF. The rearrangement joins TRBV6-1 to TRBJ1-2, with D unresolved. V was clipped by 2 bases and J by 1 base, with 14 bases between them. Germline loops: CDR1 MNHNS, CDR2 SASEGT. The CDR3 is 16 residues long.

CDR3 amino acids: CASSLGRANVLNEQFF. CDR3 bases: TGCGCCAGCAGCTTGGGCAGGGCGAATGTACTCAATGAGCAGTTCTTC. V and J are TRBV5-1 and TRBJ2-1, with D maybe TRBD1 (5 bases). Germline CDR1 is SGHRS and CDR2 is YFSETQ. The CDR3 sequence is 16 residues long. Trimming shortened V by 0 bases and J by 6 bases, and 16 bases separated the two germline ends. Combining the CDR3 with reference TRBV5-1 and TRBJ2-1 gives the whole variable domain KAGVTQTPRYLIKTRGQQVTLSCSPISGHRSVSWYQQTPGQGLQFLFEYFSETQRNKGNFPGRFSGRQFSNSRSEMNVSTLELGDSALYLCASSLGRANVLNEQFFGPGTRLTVL.

This clone was observed a few times. V and J are TRBV4-2 and TRBJ2-1; 9 bases agree with TRBD1. The V gene's germline CDR1 is LGHNA and CDR2 YNFKEQ. J lost 6 bases, V lost 0 bases, and 6 bases had no gene match. This CDR3 contains 16 residues. CDR3 region: CASSQDSGTGSNEQFF. CDR3 nucleotides: TGTGCCAGCAGCCAAGACTCCGGGACAGGGTCCAATGAGCAGTTCTTC.

V is TRBV5-1 and J is TRBJ1-5; the match to TRBD1 covers 11 bases. Trimming took 4 bases from V and 3 from J; bases not matched to a gene: 6. The CDR3 runs 16 residues. Germline V gene sequence: CDR1 SGHRS, CDR2 YFSETQ. CDR3 loop: CASSIGTGGVNQPQHF. Written as DNA, the CDR3 is TGCGCCAGCAGCATTGGGACAGGGGGAGTCAATCAGCCCCAGCATTTT.

The chain joins TRBV6-5 to TRBJ1-2, with 7 bases lining up with TRBD1. The CDR3 length is 15 residues. J gave up 0 bases and V 5 bases, and 6 bases lay outside the gene matches. Germline V gene sequence: CDR1 MNHEY, CDR2 SVGAGI. In DNA, the CDR3 is TGTGCCAGCAGTCCTCGACAGGGACCTAACTATGGCTACACCTTC. Protein sequence: CASSPRQGPNYGYTF.

The J gene is TRBJ2-7, the V gene TRBV24-1, with 7 bases fitting TRBD1. There are 15 residues in the CDR3. V lost 2 bases to trimming and J lost 4 bases; unmatched junction nucleotides: 7. Per germline, CDR1 KGHDR and CDR2 SFDVKD. In DNA form, the CDR3 reads TGTGCCACCAGTGATTCGAGGACAGGAACATACGAGCAGTACTTC. Residues: CATSDSRTGTYEQYF.

The CDR3 DNA reads TGCGCCAGCAGCTTACCTAGCGGTTTTTCCTACAATGAGCAGTTCTTC. Translating gives CASSLPSGFSYNEQFF. This chain links TRBV5-1 with TRBJ2-1; 7 bases line up with TRBD2. This CDR3 has 16 amino acids. The V and J ends lost 2 bases and 1 base, in that order; junction bases with no gene match: 6. Per the germline V gene, CDR1 is SGHRS and CDR2 is YFSETQ.

The rearrangement joins TRBV15 to TRBJ2-1; 8 positions agree with TRBD2. Germline CDR1 and CDR2: LNHNV and YYDKDF (reference sequence). The CDR3 consists of 14 residues. The V gene end was trimmed by 3 bases and the J gene end by 8 bases; junction bases not matched to a gene: 6. This CDR3 is CATSRDTGGDEQFF. The CDR3 DNA sequence: TGTGCCACCAGCAGGGACACGGGAGGGGATGAGCAGTTCTTC.

The V and J genes are TRBV11-2 and TRBJ2-4, with D hard to call. Per the germline V gene, CDR1 is SGHAT and CDR2 is FQNNGV. This CDR3 region has 13 residues. The V and J ends lost 5 bases and 2 bases respectively, with 7 bases between them. CDR3 amino acids: CASSLLTKNIQYF. The CDR3 coding sequence is TGTGCCAGCAGCCTACTTACCAAAAACATTCAGTACTTC.